The 11 T cell receptor beta chains below all came from one sample that was sequenced in a study of beta chain features in type 1 diabetes. Of the isolated RNA, all was reverse transcribed, and so the sequenced material was expressed TCRB transcripts. Only in-frame clones appear in the TCRdb table, and some are missing; sequencing was by immunoSEQ multiplex PCR. Here the sample spans about half a million clones, approximately 28% being singletons. The sequenced material came from naive CD4+ T cells from blood. These receptors came from a man between 18 and 29 years old in good health.

V usage is TRBV5-1 and J usage is TRBJ2-2; D is possibly TRBD2 (6 bases). V dropped 2 bases and J dropped 0 bases, with 8 bases sitting between them. The germline CDR1 and CDR2 sequences are SGHRS and YFSETQ. CDR3 length: 15 amino acids. CDR3 protein: CASSFGTPNTGELFF. The CDR3 nucleotides are TGCGCCAGCAGCTTCGGGACTCCGAACACCGGGGAGCTGTTTTTT. The complete variable domain, with remaining parts taken from reference TRBV5-1 and TRBJ2-2, reads KAGVTQTPRYLIKTRGQQVTLSCSPISGHRSVSWYQQTPGQGLQFLFEYFSETQRNKGNFPGRFSGRQFSNSRSEMNVSTLELGDSALYLCASSFGTPNTGELFFGEGSRLTVL.

CDR3 loop: CASSPGFSYNEQFF. Written as DNA, the CDR3 is TGTGCCAGCAGCCCGGGGTTCTCCTACAATGAGCAGTTCTTC. The gene calls are TRBV4-2 and TRBJ2-1; TRBD2 is a possible D gene (5 bases). V lost 4 bases, J lost 0 bases, and 7 bases lay in between. The CDR3 totals 14 residues. Germline values: CDR1 LGHNA, CDR2 YNFKEQ.

This clone has a handful of counts. This chain connects TRBV5-4 to TRBJ2-5; D not resolved. The germline CDR1 and CDR2 sequences are SGHNT and YYREEE (reference sequence). The V end was cut by 4 bases, the J end by 3 bases, with 13 bases between. The CDR3 is 14 residues long. In DNA form, the CDR3 reads TGTGCCAGCAGCCTGCCGTATTCAGAAGAGACCCAGTACTTC. This sequence encodes CASSLPYSEETQYF.

The CDR3 bases are TGTGCCAGCAGCGTTACGTGGGACGGGAACACAGATACGCAGTATTTT. Translation: CASSVTWDGNTDTQYF. The chain uses TRBV7-9 and TRBJ2-3; perhaps D is TRBD1 or TRBD2 (5 bases each). V was cut by 5 bases and J by 2 bases, with 17 bases left in between. Germline V gives CDR1 SEHNR, CDR2 FQNEAQ (reference sequence). This CDR3 has 16 amino acids.

This clone was picked up a small number of times. The rearrangement joins TRBV10-3 to TRBJ2-3; TRBD2 matches 12 bases. CDR1 and CDR2 (germline): ENHRY, SYGVKD. J gave up 4 bases and V 8 bases, and 10 bases lay outside the gene matches. The CDR3 runs to 16 residues. The CDR3 nucleotides read TGTGCCATCGGCCCAAGACTAGCGGGAGTATCAGATACGCAGTATTTT. It encodes CAIGPRLAGVSDTQYF.

V is TRBV2 and J is TRBJ1-1; 9 bases line up with TRBD1. Germline V gene sequence: CDR1 SNHLY, CDR2 FYNNEI. V trimming: 6 bases; J trimming: 3 bases; junction bases outside the gene matches: 5. This CDR3 region has 14 residues. CDR3 region: CASRGQGRDTEAFF. The CDR3 nucleotides read TGTGCCAGCAGAGGACAGGGGCGGGACACTGAAGCTTTCTTT. The full variable domain, rest sourced from reference TRBV2 and TRBJ1-1, is EPEVTQTPSHQVTQMGQEVILRCVPISNHLYFYWYRQILGQKVEFLVSFYNNEISEKSEIFDDQFSVERPDGSNFTLKIRSTKLEDSAMYFCASRGQGRDTEAFFGQGTRLTVV.

The chain employs TRBV9 and TRBJ1-3; D unresolved. The V and J ends lost 5 bases and 1 base respectively, with 10 bases between them. This CDR3 has 14 residues. CDR1 and CDR2 from the germline V gene are SGDLS and YYNGEE. This CDR3 reads CASSDQRSGNTIYF. The DNA of the CDR3 is TGTGCCAGCAGTGATCAGAGGTCTGGAAACACCATATATTTT.

This clone appeared a few times. This chain uses TRBV7-9 with TRBJ2-1; D is undetermined. In germline, CDR1 is SEHNR, CDR2 FQNEAQ (reference sequence). V was pared by 3 bases and J by 6 bases, with 12 bases between. This CDR3 is 14 amino acids long. CDR3 coding DNA: TGTGCCAGCAGCTTCGGCCTACCCGGCAATGAGCAGTTCTTC. Translation gives CASSFGLPGNEQFF.

This clone was found a few times. The chain joins TRBV5-1 to TRBJ2-1; 9 positions match TRBD1. The V gene's germline CDR1 is SGHRS and CDR2 YFSETQ. This CDR3 has 14 residues. Trimming cost V 2 bases and J 6 bases; bases outside gene matches: 3. CDR3 in amino acids: CASSLGTGSNEQFF. CDR3 sequence (DNA): TGCGCCAGCAGCTTAGGGACAGGGTCCAATGAGCAGTTCTTC.

J is TRBJ2-1 and V is TRBV18, with 7 positions matching TRBD2. The V gene end was trimmed by 3 bases and the J gene end by 2 bases; junction bases not matched to a gene: 4. The CDR3 contains 15 residues. Germline CDR1 and CDR2: KGHSH and LQKENI. CDR3 loop: CASSPGLPAYNEQFF. The CDR3 region has the DNA TGTGCCAGCTCACCGGGACTACCCGCCTACAATGAGCAGTTCTTC.

This clone has more than one count but fewer than ten. The chain couples TRBV5-6 to TRBJ2-1; 9 nucleotides agree with TRBD2. Germline values: CDR1 SGHDT, CDR2 YYEEEE. The trim removed 2 bases at V and 8 bases at J, leaving 11 bases unmatched. The CDR3 runs to 16 residues. CDR3 amino acids: CASSFGLSGRRDEQFF. CDR3 sequence (DNA): TGTGCCAGCAGCTTTGGGCTCAGCGGGAGGCGGGATGAGCAGTTCTTC. The variable domain in full, completed from reference TRBV5-6 and TRBJ2-1, reads DAGVTQSPTHLIKTRGQQVTLRCSPKSGHDTVSWYQQALGQGPQFIFQYYEEEERQRGNFPDRFSGHQFPNYSSELNVNALLLGDSALYLCASSFGLSGRRDEQFFGPGTRLTVL.